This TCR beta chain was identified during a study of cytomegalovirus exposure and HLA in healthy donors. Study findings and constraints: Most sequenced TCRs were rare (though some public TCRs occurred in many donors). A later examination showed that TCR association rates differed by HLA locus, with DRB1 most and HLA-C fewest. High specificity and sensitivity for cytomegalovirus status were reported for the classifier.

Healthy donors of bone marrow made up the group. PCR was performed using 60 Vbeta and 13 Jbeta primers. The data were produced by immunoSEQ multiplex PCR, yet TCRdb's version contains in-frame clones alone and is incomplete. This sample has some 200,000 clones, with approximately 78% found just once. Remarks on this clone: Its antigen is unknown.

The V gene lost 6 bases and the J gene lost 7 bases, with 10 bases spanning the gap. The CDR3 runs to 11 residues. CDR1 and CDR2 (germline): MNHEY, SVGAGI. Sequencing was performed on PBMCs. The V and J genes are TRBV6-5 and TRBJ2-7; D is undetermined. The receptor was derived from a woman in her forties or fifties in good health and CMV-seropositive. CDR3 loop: CASRRAWEQYF. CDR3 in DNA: TGTGCCAGCAGGCGAGCGTGGGAGCAGTACTTC.